What follows are 30 T cell receptor beta chains derived from one specimen sequenced in a study of cytomegalovirus exposure and HLA in healthy donors. This PCR relied on a set of 60 Vbeta primers and 13 Jbeta primers. Using immunoSEQ multiplex PCR, the repertoire was profiled, and TCRdb retains in-frame clones only, with some absent. Here the sample spans under 150,000 clones, about 70% being singletons. Material for sequencing was PBMCs. These receptors all stem from a man in his sixties in good health and CMV-seronegative.

The chain is built from TRBV6-1 and TRBJ1-2; D gene ambiguous. The CDR3 runs to 13 residues. Trimming left V 3 bases short and J 8 bases short, with 13 bases between. CDR1 and CDR2 (germline): MNHNS, SASEGT. The CDR3 reads CASSEAGLGGYTF. In DNA form, the CDR3 reads TGTGCCAGCAGTGAGGCGGGCCTGGGGGGCTACACCTTC.

This clone was counted between two and nine times. V gene TRBV5-1 combines with J gene TRBJ1-1; 8 nucleotides match TRBD1. V gave up 4 bases and J gave up 2 bases; unmatched junction bases: 7. This CDR3 comprises 15 residues. Per the germline V gene, CDR1 is SGHRS and CDR2 is YFSETQ. The CDR3 loop is CASSQTTGANTEAFF. CDR3 DNA sequence: TGCGCCAGCAGCCAAACGACAGGGGCCAACACTGAAGCTTTCTTT.

The chain is built from TRBV28 and TRBJ2-1; D may be TRBD1 (6 bases). This CDR3 is built from 15 residues. From germline, CDR1 is MDHEN and CDR2 SYDVKM. The ends were cut back, 6 bases at V and 4 bases at J, with 16 bases in the middle. Here the CDR3 DNA reads TGTGCCAGCAGCCCCCCGAGGGGGTTGTACAATGAGCAGTTCTTC. This encodes CASSPPRGLYNEQFF.

A single count supports this clone. The chain combines TRBV6-1 with TRBJ2-5; a possible D gene is TRBD1 (6 bases). V dropped 5 bases and J dropped 5 bases, with 15 bases sitting between them. The CDR3 is 14 amino acids. In germline, CDR1 is MNHNS, CDR2 SASEGT. CDR3: CASSLNRAPETQYF. The CDR3 DNA reads as TGTGCCAGCAGTCTCAACAGGGCTCCGGAGACCCAGTACTTC.

This rearrangement joins TRBV5-6 to TRBJ1-1, with D unresolved. V shed 0 bases and J shed 5 bases, with 11 bases lying between them. The length of the CDR3 is 14 residues. Looked up from germline, CDR1 is SGHDT and CDR2 is YYEEEE. CDR3 nucleotide sequence: TGTGCCAGCAGCTTGGTTGTGGCGGGGACTGAAGCTTTCTTT. The encoded protein is CASSLVVAGTEAFF.

The rearrangement links TRBV7-2 to TRBJ2-3, with D unresolved. Trimming stripped 0 bases from V and 0 bases from J, with 10 bases between. This CDR3 is 16 amino acids long. Germline CDR1 is SGHTA and CDR2 is FQGNSA. The CDR3 region is CASSLAGFSSTDTQYF. CDR3 coding DNA: TGTGCCAGCAGCTTAGCGGGCTTTTCTAGCACAGATACGCAGTATTTT.

The chain carries TRBV27 and TRBJ2-7; possibly TRBD2 for D (6 bases). The germline gives CDR1 MNHEY, CDR2 SMNVEV (reference sequence). Between the trimmed V and J ends, which lost 2 bases and 6 bases, there was a span of 11 bases. The CDR3 sequence is 13 residues long. CDR3 in DNA: TGTGCCAGCAGTTTACGGAGGAGGGGCGAGCAGTACTTC. Encoded protein: CASSLRRRGEQYF.

The V gene is TRBV28, the J gene TRBJ1-6; weak D call: TRBD1 (5 bases). This CDR3 comprises 15 residues. The germline gives CDR1 MDHEN, CDR2 SYDVKM. V dropped 5 bases and J dropped 0 bases, with 8 bases sitting between them. CDR3 in DNA: TGTGCCAGCAGTGGGGGGAGCTCCTATAATTCACCCCTCCACTTT. It specifies CASSGGSSYNSPLHF.

This chain joins TRBV30 and TRBJ1-6; no clear D. Germline assignment: CDR1 GTSNPN and CDR2 SVGIG (reference sequence). With 4 bases removed from V and 7 bases from J, the gap between germline ends came to 17 bases. The CDR3 extends over 15 amino acids. CDR3 nucleotide sequence: TGTGCCTGGACCTTCCCGGGGAAGGGAAATTCACCCCTCCACTTT. Its translation is CAWTFPGKGNSPLHF.

This clone was counted once. This chain joins TRBV9 and TRBJ2-7; D remains unclear. The CDR3 covers 15 residues. The V end lost 0 bases, the J end lost 3 bases, and 13 bases lay between the germline ends. Germline lookup yields CDR1 SGDLS and CDR2 YYNGEE. The DNA for the CDR3 is TGTGCCAGCAGCGTAGCGACTTCTGAGGTCTACGAGCAGTACTTC. Its translation: CASSVATSEVYEQYF.

The chain combines TRBV27 with TRBJ1-2, with D possibly matching TRBD1 (6 bases). Trimming pared 0 bases from V and 7 bases from J, leaving 15 bases between. Per germline, CDR1 MNHEY and CDR2 SMNVEV (reference sequence). This CDR3 spans 15 amino acids. The CDR3 bases are TGTGCCAGCAGTTTATCAATTGGGGGCGCCGTTGGCTACACCTTC. This codes for CASSLSIGGAVGYTF.

As concerns this clone: Germline is not matched at one junction end, which may reflect a read error. The CDR3 here is CRGGSCAGVSNQPQHF. The CDR3 DNA follows: TGCCGAGGGGGATCTTGTGCAGGTGTGAGCAATCAGCCCCAGCATTTT. This sequence joins TRBV19 and TRBJ1-5, with D possibly being TRBD1 (6 bases). Looked up from germline, CDR1 is LNHDA and CDR2 is SQIVND (reference sequence). The length of the CDR3 is 16 residues.

The gene calls are TRBV6-1 and TRBJ2-6, with a possible D match to TRBD1 (5 bases). The V end lost 5 bases, the J end lost 4 bases, and 9 bases lay between the germline ends. There are 14 residues in the CDR3. Germline V gives CDR1 MNHNS, CDR2 SASEGT. The CDR3 DNA reads TGTGCCAGCAGTCCAGGGCCCGGGGCCAACGTCCTGACTTTC. Protein product: CASSPGPGANVLTF.

The chain joins TRBV29-1 to TRBJ2-7; 10 bases are shared with TRBD1. The CDR3 totals 14 residues. CDR1 is SQVTM, CDR2 ANQGSEA, per germline. Trimming cost V 5 bases and J 4 bases; bases outside gene matches: 8. The CDR3 DNA reads TGCAGCGTTATAGGTTGGACAGGGGGATACGAGCAGTACTTC. It is translated as CSVIGWTGGYEQYF.

The chain recombines TRBV19 with TRBJ1-5, with 8 bases aligning to TRBD1. V lost 6 bases, J lost 8 bases, and 15 bases stayed unmatched. This CDR3 comprises 16 residues. The germline CDR1 and CDR2 sequences are LNHDA and SQIVND (reference sequence). The CDR3 sequence: CASSASGAGGLEPQHF. Here the CDR3 DNA reads TGTGCCAGTAGCGCGTCAGGGGCAGGGGGCTTGGAGCCCCAGCATTTT.

The J gene is TRBJ1-5, the V gene TRBV28; no definite D call. This CDR3 comprises 14 residues. Germline-derived CDR1 and CDR2 are MDHEN and SYDVKM. Trimming took off 7 bases at V and 3 bases at J, with 13 bases between the two ends. CDR3 sequence (DNA): TGTGCCAGCACGACTCTTCCCCACAATCAGCCCCAGCATTTT. Translated: CASTTLPHNQPQHF.

The chain uses TRBV9 and TRBJ2-1; 14 bases fit TRBD2. The trim removed 0 bases at V and 5 bases at J, leaving 10 bases unmatched. Germline CDR1 is SGDLS and CDR2 is YYNGEE. The CDR3 runs 19 residues. CDR3 sequence (DNA): TGTGCCAGCAGCGTAGCTTTTTCTCCGGGACTAGCGGGAGACAATGAGCAGTTCTTC. Its translation: CASSVAFSPGLAGDNEQFF. Full variable domain (rest looked up from reference TRBV9 and TRBJ2-1): DSGVTQTPKHLITATGQRVTLRCSPRSGDLSVYWYQQSLDQGLQFLIQYYNGEERAKGNILERFSAQQFPDLHSELNLSSLELGDSALYFCASSVAFSPGLAGDNEQFFGPGTRLTVL.

The rearrangement links TRBV5-5 to TRBJ1-1; unclear D gene. CDR1 and CDR2 (germline): SGHKS, YYEKEE (reference sequence). The CDR3 sequence is 13 residues long. Trimming stripped 2 bases from V and 3 bases from J, with 8 bases between. CDR3 nucleotides: TGTGCCAGCAGCTTTGACATGGACACTGAAGCTTTCTTT. This codes for CASSFDMDTEAFF.

This clone was seen only once. The V and J genes are TRBV9 and TRBJ1-1; 7 bases agree with TRBD1. Germline CDR1 and CDR2: SGDLS and YYNGEE. Trimming removed 0 bases from V and 0 bases from J; junction bases left unmatched: 5. The CDR3 extends over 16 amino acids. CDR3 nucleotides: TGTGCCAGCAGCGTAGGGACAGGACTATTGAACACTGAAGCTTTCTTT. It is translated as CASSVGTGLLNTEAFF.

This chain links TRBV7-8 with TRBJ2-2, with 8 bases aligning to TRBD1. The CDR3 has 16 residues. In germline, CDR1 is SGHVS, CDR2 FQNEAQ. Trimming removed 1 base from V and 6 bases from J; junction bases left unmatched: 7. Here the CDR3 DNA reads TGTGCCAGCAGCTTAGGGACAGGGTCCGAGTCCGGGGAGCTGTTTTTT. This codes for CASSLGTGSESGELFF.

V gene TRBV7-8 combines with J gene TRBJ2-2, with 9 nucleotides matching TRBD1. With V trimmed by 4 bases and J by 6 bases, 6 bases remained unmatched. This CDR3 comprises 15 residues. Per germline, CDR1 SGHVS and CDR2 FQNEAQ. The CDR3 spells CASSSGTGLSGELFF. The CDR3 DNA is TGTGCCAGCAGCTCCGGGACAGGGTTGTCCGGGGAGCTGTTTTTT.

V gene TRBV29-1 combines with J gene TRBJ1-1, with D possibly TRBD1 on 5 matching bases. CDR1 and CDR2 (germline): SQVTM, ANQGSEA. Trimming took off 0 bases at V and 1 base at J, with 15 bases between the two ends. The CDR3 contains 16 residues. As DNA, the CDR3 is TGCAGCGTTGAAGACCGTTACGGCAGGGAGAACACTGAAGCTTTCTTT. Protein sequence: CSVEDRYGRENTEAFF.

The genes are TRBV27 and TRBJ2-6; D may be TRBD1 (5 bases). From germline, CDR1 is MNHEY and CDR2 SMNVEV (reference sequence). The CDR3 loop spans 18 amino acids. V was shortened by 2 bases and J by 2 bases, with 16 bases between the two germline ends. This CDR3 reads CASSLVDSSPPGANVLTF. CDR3 in DNA: TGTGCCAGCAGTTTAGTCGACAGTTCCCCCCCTGGGGCCAACGTCCTGACTTTC.

This clone has just one count. V gene TRBV5-1 combines with J gene TRBJ2-1; no definite D call. Germline V gene sequence: CDR1 SGHRS, CDR2 YFSETQ. The germline V and J ends were trimmed by 1 base and 8 bases, with 7 bases remaining between them. The CDR3 has 12 residues. CDR3 protein: CASSLQFDEQFF. For the CDR3, the DNA is TGCGCCAGCAGCTTGCAGTTCGATGAGCAGTTCTTC.

The chain carries TRBV29-1 and TRBJ2-5, with a weak D call TRBD2 (5 bases). Germline CDR1 reads SQVTM; CDR2 reads ANQGSEA. There are 14 residues in the CDR3. Trimming took off 3 bases at V and 1 base at J, with 12 bases between the two ends. The CDR3 region is CSVDRTGGQETQYF. DNA of the CDR3: TGCAGCGTTGACCGGACTGGCGGCCAAGAGACCCAGTACTTC.

The chain recombines TRBV4-1 with TRBJ2-5; 11 bases fit TRBD2. Losses at the gene ends were 2 bases for V and 4 bases for J; bases not matched to a gene: 15. This CDR3 contains 19 residues. CDR1 and CDR2 (germline): MGHRA, YSYEKL. CDR3 protein: CASSQPKLAGGKGRETQYF. In DNA, the CDR3 is TGCGCCAGCAGCCAACCCAAGCTAGCGGGAGGAAAGGGGAGAGAGACCCAGTACTTC.

This clone has a handful of counts. The genes are TRBV7-9 and TRBJ2-6; 7 bases line up with TRBD2. V shed 4 bases and J 1 base; nucleotides not matched to a gene: 1. Germline assignment: CDR1 SEHNR and CDR2 FQNEAQ (reference sequence). This CDR3 spans 15 amino acids. CDR3 amino acids: CASSSGGSGANVLTF. CDR3 coding DNA: TGTGCCAGCAGCTCGGGGGGATCTGGGGCCAACGTCCTGACTTTC. Filled out from reference TRBV7-9 and TRBJ2-6, the complete variable domain reads DTGVSQNPRHKITKRGQNVTFRCDPISEHNRLYWYRQTLGQGPEFLTYFQNEAQLEKSRLLSDRFSAERPKGSFSTLEIQRTEQGDSAMYLCASSSGGSGANVLTFGAGSRLTVL.

The gene calls are TRBV10-2 and TRBJ2-5; TRBD2 is a possible D gene (7 bases). This CDR3 is built from 14 residues. The ends were cut back, 6 bases at V and 7 bases at J, with 18 bases in the middle. CDR1 is WSHSY, CDR2 SAAADI, per germline. The CDR3 loop is CASSALAETGTQYF. In DNA form, the CDR3 reads TGCGCCAGCAGCGCCCTAGCGGAGACAGGGACCCAGTACTTC.

V usage is TRBV4-3 and J usage is TRBJ2-7; D is uncertain. This CDR3 spans 14 amino acids. Germline CDR1 and CDR2: LGHNA and YSLEER. The V gene lost 0 bases and the J gene lost 3 bases, with 9 bases spanning the gap. CDR3 coding DNA: TGCGCCAGCAGCCAAGAGTTCGGAGACTACGAGCAGTACTTC. It translates to CASSQEFGDYEQYF.

CDR3: CASKTGTGGVGSYEQYF. The CDR3 bases are TGTGCCAGCAAAACCGGGACAGGGGGAGTAGGCTCCTACGAGCAGTACTTC. The V call is TRBV28, the J call TRBJ2-7; 11 bases line up with TRBD1. This CDR3 is built from 17 residues. Germline loops: CDR1 MDHEN, CDR2 SYDVKM. J gave up 0 bases and V 7 bases, and 11 bases lay outside the gene matches.